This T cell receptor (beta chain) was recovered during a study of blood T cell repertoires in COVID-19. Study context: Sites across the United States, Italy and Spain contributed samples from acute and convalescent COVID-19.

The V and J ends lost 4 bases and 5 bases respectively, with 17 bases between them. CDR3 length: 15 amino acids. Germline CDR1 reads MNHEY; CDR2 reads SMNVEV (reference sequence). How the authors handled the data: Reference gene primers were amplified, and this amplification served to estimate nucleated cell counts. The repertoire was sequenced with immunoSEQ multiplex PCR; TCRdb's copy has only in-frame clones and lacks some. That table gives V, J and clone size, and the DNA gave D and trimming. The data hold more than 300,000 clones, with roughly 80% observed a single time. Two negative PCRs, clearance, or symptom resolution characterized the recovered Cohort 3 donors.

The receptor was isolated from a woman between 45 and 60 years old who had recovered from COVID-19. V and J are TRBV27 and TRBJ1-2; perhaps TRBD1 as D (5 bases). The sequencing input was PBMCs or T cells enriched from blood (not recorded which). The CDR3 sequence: CASSSAGFRTYGYTF. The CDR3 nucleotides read TGTGCCAGCAGTTCCGCAGGCTTTCGGACATATGGCTACACCTTC.